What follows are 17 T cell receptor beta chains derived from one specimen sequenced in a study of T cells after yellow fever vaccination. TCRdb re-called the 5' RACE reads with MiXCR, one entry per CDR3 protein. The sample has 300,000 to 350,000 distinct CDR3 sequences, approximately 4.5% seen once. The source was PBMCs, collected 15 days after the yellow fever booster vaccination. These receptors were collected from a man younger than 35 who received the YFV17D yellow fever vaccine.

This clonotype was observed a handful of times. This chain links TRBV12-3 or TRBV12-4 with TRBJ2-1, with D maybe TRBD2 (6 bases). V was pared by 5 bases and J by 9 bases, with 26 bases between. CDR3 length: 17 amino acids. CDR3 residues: CASSLPGASLMGGEQFF. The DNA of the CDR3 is TGTGCCAGCAGTCTCCCCGGCGCCTCGCTCATGGGGGGTGAGCAGTTCTTC.

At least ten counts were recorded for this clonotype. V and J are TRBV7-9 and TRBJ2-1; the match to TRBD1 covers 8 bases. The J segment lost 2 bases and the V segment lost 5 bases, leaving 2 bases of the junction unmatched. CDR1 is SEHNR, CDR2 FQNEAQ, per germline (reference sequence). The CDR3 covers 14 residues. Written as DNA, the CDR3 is TGTGCCAGCAGCGGACAGGGACCCTACAATGAGCAGTTCTTC. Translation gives CASSGQGPYNEQFF.

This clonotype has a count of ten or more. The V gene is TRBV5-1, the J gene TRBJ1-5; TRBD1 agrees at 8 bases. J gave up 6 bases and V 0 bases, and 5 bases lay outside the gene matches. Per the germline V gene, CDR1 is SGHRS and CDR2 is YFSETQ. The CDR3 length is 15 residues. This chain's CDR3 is CASSLGTGQGQPQHF. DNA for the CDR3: TGCGCCAGCAGCTTGGGGACAGGGCAAGGTCAGCCCCAGCATTTT. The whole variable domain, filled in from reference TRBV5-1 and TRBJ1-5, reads KAGVTQTPRYLIKTRGQQVTLSCSPISGHRSVSWYQQTPGQGLQFLFEYFSETQRNKGNFPGRFSGRQFSNSRSEMNVSTLELGDSALYLCASSLGTGQGQPQHFGDGTRLSIL.

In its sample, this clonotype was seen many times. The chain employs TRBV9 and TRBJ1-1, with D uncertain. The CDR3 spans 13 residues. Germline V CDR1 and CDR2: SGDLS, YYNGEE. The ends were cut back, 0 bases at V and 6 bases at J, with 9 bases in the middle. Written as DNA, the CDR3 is TGTGCCAGCAGCGTAGGCGGGGAGCCTGAAGCTTTCTTT. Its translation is CASSVGGEPEAFF.

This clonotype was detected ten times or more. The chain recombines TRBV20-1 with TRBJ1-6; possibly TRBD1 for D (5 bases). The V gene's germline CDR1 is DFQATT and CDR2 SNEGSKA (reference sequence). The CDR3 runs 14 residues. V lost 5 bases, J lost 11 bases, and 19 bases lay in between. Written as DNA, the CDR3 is TGCAGTGCTGTACCCCAGGTTGCAGGGACACCCCTCCACTTT. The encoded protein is CSAVPQVAGTPLHF.

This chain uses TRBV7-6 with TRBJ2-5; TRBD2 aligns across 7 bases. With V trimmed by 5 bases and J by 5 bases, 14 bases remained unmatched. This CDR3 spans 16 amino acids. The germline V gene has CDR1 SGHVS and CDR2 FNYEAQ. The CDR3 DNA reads TGTGCCAGCAGCCCTGGGGGGGTAAACCCCAAGGAGACCCAGTACTTC. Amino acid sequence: CASSPGGVNPKETQYF.

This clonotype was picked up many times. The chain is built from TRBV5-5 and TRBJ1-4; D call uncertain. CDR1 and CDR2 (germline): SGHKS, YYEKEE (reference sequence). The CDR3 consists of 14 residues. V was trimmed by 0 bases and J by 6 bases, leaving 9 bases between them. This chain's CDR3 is CASSLGLGHEKLFF. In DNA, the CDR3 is TGTGCCAGCAGCTTGGGATTGGGCCATGAAAAACTGTTTTTT.

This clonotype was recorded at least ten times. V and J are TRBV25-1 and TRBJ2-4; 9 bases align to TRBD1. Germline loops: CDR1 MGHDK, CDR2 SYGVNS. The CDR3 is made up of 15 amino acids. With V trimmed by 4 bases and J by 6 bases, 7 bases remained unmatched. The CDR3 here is CASSVTGTGRNIQYF. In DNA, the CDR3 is TGTGCCAGCAGTGTCACCGGGACAGGGAGAAACATTCAGTACTTC.

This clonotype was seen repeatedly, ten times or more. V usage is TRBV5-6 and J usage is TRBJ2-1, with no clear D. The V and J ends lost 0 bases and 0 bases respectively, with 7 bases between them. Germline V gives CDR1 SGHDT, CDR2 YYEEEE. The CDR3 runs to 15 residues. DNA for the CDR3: TGTGCCAGCAGCTTGGGGCTAGGCTCCTACAATGAGCAGTTCTTC. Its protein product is CASSLGLGSYNEQFF. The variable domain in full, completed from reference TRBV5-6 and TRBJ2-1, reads DAGVTQSPTHLIKTRGQQVTLRCSPKSGHDTVSWYQQALGQGPQFIFQYYEEEERQRGNFPDRFSGHQFPNYSSELNVNALLLGDSALYLCASSLGLGSYNEQFFGPGTRLTVL.

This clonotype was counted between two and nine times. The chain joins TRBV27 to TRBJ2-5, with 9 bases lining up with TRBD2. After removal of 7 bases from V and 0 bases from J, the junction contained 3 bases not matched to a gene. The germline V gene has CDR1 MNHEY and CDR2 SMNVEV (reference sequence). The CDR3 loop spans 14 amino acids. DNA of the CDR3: TGTGCCAGCAAGCGGGGGGCGAACCAAGAGACCCAGTACTTC. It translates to CASKRGANQETQYF.

The CDR3 loop is CASSPGAGAFQETQYF. CDR3 DNA: TGCGCCAGCAGCCCGGGAGCGGGGGCCTTCCAAGAGACCCAGTACTTC. The V and J genes are TRBV5-1 and TRBJ2-5, with 8 bases identical to TRBD2. This CDR3 region has 16 residues. Germline CDR1 reads SGHRS; CDR2 reads YFSETQ. Trimming removed 4 bases from V and 1 base from J; junction bases left unmatched: 9.

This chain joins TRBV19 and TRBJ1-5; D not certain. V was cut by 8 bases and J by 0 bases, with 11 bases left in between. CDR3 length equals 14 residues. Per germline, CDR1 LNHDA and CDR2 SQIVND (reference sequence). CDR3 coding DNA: TGTGCCAGTCATGTCGGATATAGCAATCAGCCCCAGCATTTT. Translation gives CASHVGYSNQPQHF.

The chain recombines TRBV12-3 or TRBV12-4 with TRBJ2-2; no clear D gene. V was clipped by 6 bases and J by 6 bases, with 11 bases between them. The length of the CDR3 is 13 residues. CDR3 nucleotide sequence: TGTGCCAGCAGCCGGCTAGGACCCGGGGAGCTGTTTTTT. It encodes CASSRLGPGELFF.

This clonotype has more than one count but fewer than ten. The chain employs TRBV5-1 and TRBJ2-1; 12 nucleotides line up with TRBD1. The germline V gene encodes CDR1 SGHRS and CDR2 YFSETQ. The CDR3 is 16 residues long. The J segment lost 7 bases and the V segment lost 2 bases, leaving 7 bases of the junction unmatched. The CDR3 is CASSLQSGQGANEQFF. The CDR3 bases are TGCGCCAGCAGCTTACAATCGGGACAGGGGGCAAATGAGCAGTTCTTC. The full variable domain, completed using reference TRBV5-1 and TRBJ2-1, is KAGVTQTPRYLIKTRGQQVTLSCSPISGHRSVSWYQQTPGQGLQFLFEYFSETQRNKGNFPGRFSGRQFSNSRSEMNVSTLELGDSALYLCASSLQSGQGANEQFFGPGTRLTVL.

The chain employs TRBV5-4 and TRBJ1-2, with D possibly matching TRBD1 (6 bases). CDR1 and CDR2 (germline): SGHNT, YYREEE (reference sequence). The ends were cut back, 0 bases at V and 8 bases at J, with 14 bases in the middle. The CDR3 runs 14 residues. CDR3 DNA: TGTGCCAGCAGCTTGGGAGGGGACACCGCGGGCTACACCTTC. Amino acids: CASSLGGDTAGYTF.

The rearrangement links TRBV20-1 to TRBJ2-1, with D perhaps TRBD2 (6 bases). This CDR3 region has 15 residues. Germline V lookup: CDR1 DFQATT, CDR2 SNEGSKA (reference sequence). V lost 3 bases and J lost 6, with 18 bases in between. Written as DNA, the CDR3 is TGCAGTGCTAGTGCCTTCGGCGGGGCGGTCAATGAGCAGTTCTTC. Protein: CSASAFGGAVNEQFF.

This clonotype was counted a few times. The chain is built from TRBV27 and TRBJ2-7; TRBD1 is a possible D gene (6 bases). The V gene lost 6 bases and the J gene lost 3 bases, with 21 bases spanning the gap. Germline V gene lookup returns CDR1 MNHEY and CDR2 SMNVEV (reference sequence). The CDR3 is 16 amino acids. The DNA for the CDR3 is TGTGCCAGCAGCGGCCCCAGGGGTGATTGGTGCTACGAGCAGTACGTC. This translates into CASSGPRGDWCYEQYV.